This T cell receptor beta chain comes out of a study of blood T cells in healthy people across ages (dated by TCRdb to about 2015). Study-wide context: In model experiments, template switching captured roughly one uniquely barcoded TCR beta cDNA molecule for every two T cells. The study measured age-related changes in TCR beta repertoire diversity using deep sequencing normalized with unique cDNA molecular identifiers. Using the same blood draw, the study looked at two additional independent replicas of 1 million unique cDNA reads for two donors, one aged 18 to 30 and the other aged 80 or older. Donors were grouped into four age groups: young (average approximately 16 years), middle-aged (around 39), aged (62) and long-lived (about 82).

Overall study outcomes, separate from this receptor: Compared with the aged group, the long-lived group had more naive CD4+ T cells, fewer expanded clones and increased TCR diversity, suggesting age selection. Observed TCR beta diversity per million T cells fell roughly linearly with age, and a significant reduction was already apparent by age around 40. Donor CMV infection status was unknown, potentially confounding age-related changes in expanded clonotypes. Estimates of total diversity based on one million sequenced T cells were regarded as lower bounds and as underestimates. A strong correlation was found between observed TCR beta diversity and the percentage of naive T cells measured by flow cytometry. Bulk unsorted PBMC profiling prevented conclusive comparison of naive and antigen-experienced compartments.

The CDR3 starts with the cysteine, ends with the phenylalanine, and has 14 residues. Only the CDR3 DNA stays, 42 bases, in frame from base 1. The germline V gene yields SGHRS for CDR1 and YFSETQ for CDR2. V loses 3 bases of germline sequence and J loses 9 bases, and the interval between the two ends is 13 bases. Receptors were amplified or captured by 5' RACE. Data came from an Illumina HiSeq 2500. A second roughly 6 to 11 cycle PCR used a sample-barcoded 5' primer and a J-beta primer mix. A unique molecular identifier was introduced onto each TCR beta cDNA molecule by a template-switch 5' adaptor carrying 12 random nucleotides. At least 2.5 million CDR3-containing paired-end reads were obtained from each sample. The Mint cDNA synthesis kit, primed by a TRBC-specific oligonucleotide, was used to synthesize first-strand cDNA from all RNA. After uracil-DNA glycosylase treatment, a first 18-cycle PCR used universal primers M1SS and BC2_uni_R on all cDNA. On the authors' methods: For normalization, 1 million high-quality reads were randomly selected from each sample, with every read carrying a distinct molecular identifier. Instead of being binned into consensus sequences, reads that shared molecular identifiers were thrown out. MiTCR, set to a Q25 quality threshold and the strictest error-elimination algorithm, was used for CDR3 identification, clonotype clustering and error correction. A nonparametric unseen species model using Euler transformation provided a lower-bound estimate of total TCR beta diversity. TCRdb applied fastp at Q25 and MiXCR to the public reads, then kept only in-frame beta chains. Rows matching on CDR3 protein sequence are summarized as one entry with the most common DNA and genes. Clone size and V and J calls follow TCRdb, not the original study. The sample records hundreds of thousands of distinct CDR3 sequences, roughly 25% of which are singletons. Under 9.5% of the sample lies in the top ten.

A remark on this clonotype: Its antigen specificity is not known. No clone much larger than this one lies a single base away; base qualities are absent.

The donors were some 36 Caucasian individuals from Russia, aged 6 to 90 years, who were systemically healthy. Approximately 10 milliliters of peripheral blood were collected from each donor into EDTA-treated Vacutainer tubes. Ficoll-Paque density-gradient centrifugation was used to isolate PBMCs, with at least 6.5 million per sample. Trizol reagent was used to extract total RNA from PBMCs, with at least 5.5 micrograms per sample. The percentages of naive CD45RAhigh/CD27high T cells were determined by flow cytometry on a PBMC aliquot from every donor. These data are also associated with another study on T cells of mothers and their children. That second publication adds: Nine systemically healthy Caucasian individuals, comprising three mothers and their six children, were included as donors. cDNA synthesis consumed the entire amount of extracted RNA, loaded at around 1.5 ug RNA in each 15 ul reaction. Sample barcodes and 2-4 random nucleotides were added via the M1S primer in the second PCR. Each mother yielded over 9 million TCR beta CDR3 reads and each child a few million reads. TCR recombination output is similarly shaped by thymic selection in related and unrelated pairs, with a minor effect exerted by inherited differences. Normalized repertoire overlap was always found to be slightly, but never significantly, higher in related mother-child pairs than in unrelated mother-child pairs. No persistent microchimeric T cell clones were found, with a detection sensitivity of approximately 95 clones per million clonotypes. To look for features that set related mother-child pairs apart from unrelated individuals, the researchers ran deep NGS to compare the TCR beta repertoires of mothers and children. On average, the children were 11 +/- 4 years old, while the mothers were around 40 +/- 4 years old. After adapters were ligated using NEBNext reagents, the libraries underwent 100+100 nt paired-end sequencing on an Illumina HiSeq 2000. To avoid cross-contamination, the mother libraries and the child libraries were prepared a month apart and sequenced in separate runs. For each donor, between roughly 450,000 and 2,300,000 distinct TCR beta clonotypes were identified. Naive TCR beta clonotypes were estimated from low-frequency clonotypes matched to each donor's FACS-determined naive share, without sorting.

The chain is assembled from TRBV5-1 and TRBJ1-6, and possibly TRBD1, on 5 matching bases. This clonotype originated in a boy younger than 18 in good health. Sequenced: blood. The bases are TGCGCCAGCAGCTACTTTGGGGGGGGTTCACCCCTCCACTTT. Translated, it gives CASSYFGGGSPLHF.